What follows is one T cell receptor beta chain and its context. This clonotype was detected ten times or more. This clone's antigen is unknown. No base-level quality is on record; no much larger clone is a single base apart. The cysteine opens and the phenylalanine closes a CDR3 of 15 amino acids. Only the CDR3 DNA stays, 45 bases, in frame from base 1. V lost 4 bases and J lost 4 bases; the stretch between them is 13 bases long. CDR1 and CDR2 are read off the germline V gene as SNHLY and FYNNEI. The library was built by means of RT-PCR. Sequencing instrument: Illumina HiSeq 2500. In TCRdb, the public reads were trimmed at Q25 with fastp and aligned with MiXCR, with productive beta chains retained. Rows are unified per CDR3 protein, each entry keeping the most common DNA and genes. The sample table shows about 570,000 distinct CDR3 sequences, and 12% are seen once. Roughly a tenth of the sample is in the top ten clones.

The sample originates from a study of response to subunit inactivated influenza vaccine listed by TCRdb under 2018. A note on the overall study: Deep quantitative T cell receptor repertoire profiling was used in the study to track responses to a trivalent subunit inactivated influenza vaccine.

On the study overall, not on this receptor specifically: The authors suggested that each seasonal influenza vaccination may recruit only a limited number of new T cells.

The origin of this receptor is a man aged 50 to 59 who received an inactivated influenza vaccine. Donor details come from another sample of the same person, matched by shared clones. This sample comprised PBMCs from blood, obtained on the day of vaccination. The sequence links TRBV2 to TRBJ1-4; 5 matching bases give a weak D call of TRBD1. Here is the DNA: TGTGCCAGCAGTGTTTTGCAGGGAGTTAATGAAAAACTGTTTTTT. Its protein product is CASSVLQGVNEKLFF. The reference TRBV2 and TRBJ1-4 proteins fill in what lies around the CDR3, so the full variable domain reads EPEVTQTPSHQVTQMGQEVILRCVPISNHLYFYWYRQILGQKVEFLVSFYNNEISEKSEIFDDQFSVERPDGSNFTLKIRSTKLEDSAMYFCASSVLQGVNEKLFFGSGTQLSVL.